This passage covers 13 T cell receptor beta chains from one sample sequenced in a study of T cells after yellow fever vaccination (dated by TCRdb to the late 2010s). To prepare the library, 5' RACE was applied. Sequencer: Illumina HiSeq 2500. Starting from the raw public reads, TCRdb applied fastp trimming at Q25, assembled clones with MiXCR and retained in-frame beta chains. One record per CDR3 amino acid sequence lists the most common genes and DNA. The sample includes 360,000 or so distinct CDR3 sequences, with around 10% observed a single time. Roughly a sixth of the sample rests with the top ten. Per the publication, the treatment or condition label means: live attenuated yellow fever vaccine strain. The sample here was PBMCs, taken on the day of the first yellow fever vaccination. All receptors derive from a man aged 18 to 35 who received the YFV17D yellow fever vaccine.

This clonotype was found a few times. The rearrangement links TRBV12-3 or TRBV12-4 to TRBJ2-1, with 9 bases that match TRBD1. CDR3 length equals 14 residues. Trimming took 5 bases from V and 7 from J; bases not matched to a gene: 6. For the CDR3, the DNA is TGTGCCAGCAGTCCCAAGACAGGGGGGAATGAGCAGTTCTTC. Translating gives CASSPKTGGNEQFF.

A few counts support this clonotype. The J gene is TRBJ1-1, the V gene TRBV29-1; 10 bases are shared with TRBD1. Trimming at V came to 6 bases and at J to 5 bases, leaving 3 bases not matched to a gene. Per the germline V gene, CDR1 is SQVTM and CDR2 is ANQGSEA. The CDR3 is 12 amino acids. The CDR3 DNA is TGCAGCGTCGGGACAGGGGTAACTGAAGCTTTCTTT. It translates to CSVGTGVTEAFF.

This clonotype was found a few times. V usage is TRBV24-1 and J usage is TRBJ2-7; D possibly matches TRBD1 or TRBD2 (5 bases each). The CDR3 is made up of 13 amino acids. The V end lost 9 bases, the J end lost 3 bases, and 14 bases lay between the germline ends. Germline CDR1 reads KGHDR; CDR2 reads SFDVKD. The DNA of the CDR3 is TGTGCCACCGGCCGGGACGGAGTCTACGAGCAGTACGTC. Its translation is CATGRDGVYEQYV.

The rearrangement uses TRBV6-5 and TRBJ1-1; a possible D gene is TRBD1 (6 bases). The germline V and J ends were trimmed by 2 bases and 7 bases, with 11 bases remaining between them. The CDR3 is 13 residues long. The germline CDR1 and CDR2 sequences are MNHEY and SVGAGI. The CDR3 sequence: CASSYMTGLEAFF. The CDR3 nucleotides are TGTGCCAGCAGTTACATGACAGGCCTTGAAGCTTTCTTT.

This clonotype has only a few counts. This chain joins TRBV7-8 and TRBJ2-7; D could derive from TRBD1 or TRBD2 (5 bases each). Trimming took 4 bases from V and 2 from J, leaving 9 bases between them. The CDR3 contains 13 residues. Germline V gene data show CDR1 as SGHVS and CDR2 as FQNEAQ. The CDR3 is CASSSWGTYEQYV. DNA for the CDR3: TGTGCCAGCAGCTCTTGGGGGACCTACGAGCAGTACGTC.

This clonotype was observed a handful of times. The genes are TRBV5-1 and TRBJ1-1; the match to TRBD1 covers 7 bases. V trimming: 4 bases; J trimming: 0 bases; junction bases outside the gene matches: 9. The germline CDR1 and CDR2 sequences are SGHRS and YFSETQ. The CDR3 covers 16 residues. The CDR3 DNA sequence: TGCGCCAGCAGCCTCCGGGGCAGGGGGATGAACACTGAAGCTTTCTTT. It translates to CASSLRGRGMNTEAFF.

This clonotype was seen a few times. CDR3 region: CASSYDIFPVFLKDGELFF. The CDR3 DNA is TGTGCCAGCAGTTACGACATATTCCCAGTGTTTTTGAAGGACGGGGAGCTGTTTTTT. This sequence joins TRBV6-2 or TRBV6-3 and TRBJ2-2; D is unresolved. Between the trimmed V and J ends, which lost 2 bases and 7 bases, there was a span of 26 bases. The length of the CDR3 is 19 residues. Germline CDR1 is MNHEY and CDR2 is SVGEGT.

This chain joins TRBV7-2 and TRBJ2-3; possible D gene TRBD2, 7 bases. This CDR3 is built from 16 residues. V lost 5 bases to trimming and J lost 2 bases, with 17 bases between them. Germline V CDR1 and CDR2: SGHTA, FQGNSA. CDR3 region: CASSRFHRGATDTQYF. The DNA of the CDR3 is TGTGCCAGCAGCCGCTTCCACCGGGGGGCCACAGATACGCAGTATTTT.

The chain couples TRBV5-5 to TRBJ2-3; D unresolved. Germline CDR1 SGHKS, CDR2 YYEKEE (reference sequence). The CDR3 loop spans 12 amino acids. The ends were cut back, 2 bases at V and 5 bases at J, with 6 bases in the middle. This CDR3 reads CASSLRRDTQYF. Written as DNA, the CDR3 is TGTGCCAGCAGCTTACGGCGAGATACGCAGTATTTT.

This clonotype was detected many times. This chain joins TRBV6-2 or TRBV6-3 and TRBJ2-3; no reliable D call. The CDR3 has 13 amino acids. Trimming pared 6 bases from V and 6 bases from J, leaving 13 bases between. Germline V gives CDR1 MNHEY, CDR2 SVGEGT. CDR3 amino acids: CASRDWSLDTQYF. The CDR3 coding sequence is TGTGCCAGCAGGGATTGGAGTTTGGATACGCAGTATTTT.

V usage is TRBV7-3 and J usage is TRBJ2-2; no clear D. Deletions cut 5 bases from V and 4 bases from J, with 11 bases between. There are 14 residues in the CDR3. Germline values: CDR1 SGHTA, CDR2 FQGTGA. The CDR3: CASSLMSATGELFF. CDR3 bases: TGTGCCAGCAGCCTCATGAGTGCCACCGGGGAGCTGTTTTTT.

In DNA, the CDR3 is TGTGCCAGCTCACCACGTACCCAGGATCAGCCCCAGCATTTT. Its protein product is CASSPRTQDQPQHF. The V gene is TRBV18, the J gene TRBJ1-5; D is unclear. CDR1 and CDR2 from the germline V gene are KGHSH and LQKENI. Trimming removed 1 base from V and 5 bases from J, with 9 bases in between. This CDR3 comprises 14 residues.

The V gene is TRBV4-3, the J gene TRBJ1-3; D call uncertain. Germline CDR1 and CDR2: LGHNA and YSLEER. The ends were cut back, 1 base at V and 2 bases at J, with 6 bases in the middle. The CDR3 has 14 residues. The CDR3, as DNA: TGCGCCAGCAGCCAAGCACTTGCTGGAAACACCATATATTTT. This translates into CASSQALAGNTIYF.